This entry lists 5 T cell receptor beta chains sequenced from one sample in a study of cytomegalovirus exposure and HLA in healthy donors. The primer mix had 60 Vbeta and 13 Jbeta primers. Method: immunoSEQ multiplex PCR; TCRdb's copy keeps in-frame clones and lacks some. In the table there are 15,000 to 20,000 clones, more than 65% of which are singletons. The sample was PBMCs. Every receptor here comes from a man between 18 and 29 years old in good health and CMV-seronegative.

The rearrangement links TRBV7-9 to TRBJ2-5; a weak D match, TRBD2 (5 bases). Germline values: CDR1 SEHNR, CDR2 FQNEAQ (reference sequence). Trimming shortened V by 5 bases and J by 1 base, and 17 bases separated the two germline ends. This CDR3 region has 16 residues. CDR3 DNA: TGTGCCAGCAGCCCGAGTGGGCCGACTACCCAAGAGACCCAGTACTTC. This encodes CASSPSGPTTQETQYF. Full variable domain (rest looked up from reference TRBV7-9 and TRBJ2-5): DTGVSQNPRHKITKRGQNVTFRCDPISEHNRLYWYRQTLGQGPEFLTYFQNEAQLEKSRLLSDRFSAERPKGSFSTLEIQRTEQGDSAMYLCASSPSGPTTQETQYFGPGTRLLVL.

The V gene is TRBV19, the J gene TRBJ2-5; D not resolved. This CDR3 spans 11 amino acids. Germline CDR1 LNHDA, CDR2 SQIVND (reference sequence). V lost 3 bases and J 5 bases, leaving 4 bases between the germline ends. The CDR3 nucleotides read TGTGCCAGTAGTATGGAGGAGACCCAGTACTTC. It translates to CASSMEETQYF.

V usage is TRBV29-1 and J usage is TRBJ2-5, with 8 nucleotides matching TRBD2. Germline lookup yields CDR1 SQVTM and CDR2 ANQGSEA. J lost 1 base, V lost 7 bases, and 11 bases had no gene match. The CDR3 sequence is 15 residues long. CDR3 sequence: CSALPQLAAQETQYF. The CDR3 DNA is TGCAGCGCCCTTCCCCAACTAGCGGCCCAAGAGACCCAGTACTTC. Filled out from reference TRBV29-1 and TRBJ2-5, the complete variable domain reads SAVISQKPSRDICQRGTSLTIQCQVDSQVTMMFWYRQQPGQSLTLIATANQGSEATYESGFVIDKFPISRPNLTFSTLTVSNMSPEDSSIYLCSALPQLAAQETQYFGPGTRLLVL.

The rearrangement links TRBV5-4 to TRBJ2-1, with TRBD2 identical over 15 bases. There are 17 residues in the CDR3. Germline-derived CDR1 and CDR2 are SGHNT and YYREEE (reference sequence). The J segment lost 10 bases and the V segment lost 4 bases, leaving 12 bases of the junction unmatched. This CDR3 is CASSLGLAGGEPREQFF. In nucleotides, the CDR3 is TGTGCCAGCAGCCTGGGACTAGCGGGAGGTGAGCCCAGAGAGCAGTTCTTC. Full variable domain (rest looked up from reference TRBV5-4 and TRBJ2-1): ETGVTQSPTHLIKTRGQQVTLRCSSQSGHNTVSWYQQALGQGPQFIFQYYREEENGRGNFPPRFSGLQFPNYSSELNVNALELDDSALYLCASSLGLAGGEPREQFFGPGTRLTVL.

This chain uses TRBV6-5 with TRBJ1-1; perhaps TRBD1 as D (6 bases). Germline V gene lookup returns CDR1 MNHEY and CDR2 SVGAGI. The CDR3 is 14 amino acids. V lost 5 bases and J 1 base, leaving 11 bases between the germline ends. The CDR3 nucleotides are TGTGCCAGCAGTCTTAGGGGGGGGAACACTGAAGCTTTCTTT. It encodes CASSLRGGNTEAFF.